The 19 T cell receptor beta chains reported below all come from one sample, sequenced in a study of OX40 agonist ivuxolimab in advanced cancers. Repertoires were generated with immunoSEQ multiplex PCR, while TCRdb's copy carries only in-frame clones and drops some. Of 35,000 to 40,000 clones in the sample, roughly 90% are singletons; the top ten hold 8% to 10%. The input for sequencing was CD4+ or CD8+ T cells sorted from blood, taken in a trial of the OX40 agonist ivuxolimab. Receptors were obtained from an adult with an advanced solid tumor such as melanoma, head and neck, liver or kidney cancer.

This clone is a singleton in its sample. The chain carries TRBV13 and TRBJ2-1, with 7 bases fitting TRBD1. J gave up 8 bases and V 5 bases, and 9 bases lay outside the gene matches. The V gene's germline CDR1 is PRHDT and CDR2 FYEKMQ (reference sequence). The CDR3 runs to 14 residues. The CDR3 coding sequence is TGTGCCAGCAGCCCTCCGGGGACAGTGCATGAGCAGTTCTTC. Translation: CASSPPGTVHEQFF.

This clone has a handful of counts. The V gene is TRBV6-5, the J gene TRBJ1-1; D possibly corresponds to TRBD1 (6 bases). The germline V gene encodes CDR1 MNHEY and CDR2 SVGAGI. This CDR3 is built from 14 residues. With 5 bases removed from V and 6 bases from J, the gap between germline ends came to 16 bases. The CDR3 loop is CASSVPGAGSEAFF. The CDR3 DNA follows: TGTGCCAGCAGTGTACCAGGGGCGGGGTCTGAAGCTTTCTTT.

The V and J genes are TRBV7-9 and TRBJ2-1, with TRBD2 matching over 10 bases. The germline gives CDR1 SEHNR, CDR2 FQNEAQ (reference sequence). Trimming removed 1 base from V and 7 bases from J; junction bases left unmatched: 7. CDR3 length equals 16 residues. The CDR3 protein is CASSLDEREGENEQFF. CDR3 nucleotide sequence: TGTGCCAGCAGCTTAGACGAGCGGGAGGGCGAGAATGAGCAGTTCTTC.

This clone has just one count. V and J are TRBV7-8 and TRBJ2-1; D possibly matches TRBD1 or TRBD2 (5 bases each). CDR1 SGHVS and CDR2 FQNEAQ come from the germline V gene. Trimming stripped 8 bases from V and 1 base from J, with 9 bases between. The CDR3 sequence is 13 residues long. The CDR3 DNA is TGTGCCAGCGAGGGGTTTTCCTACAATGAGCAGTTCTTC. Its translation: CASEGFSYNEQFF. The full variable domain, completed using reference TRBV7-8 and TRBJ2-1, is GAGVSQSPRYKVAKRGQDVALRCDPISGHVSLFWYQQALGQGPEFLTYFQNEAQLDKSGLPSDRFFAERPEGSVSTLKIQRTQQEDSAVYLCASEGFSYNEQFFGPGTRLTVL.

V usage is TRBV29-1 and J usage is TRBJ2-7; D might be TRBD2 (6 bases). Germline-derived CDR1 and CDR2 are SQVTM and ANQGSEA. The V end was cut by 6 bases, the J end by 3 bases, with 9 bases between. The CDR3 length is 11 residues. The CDR3 coding sequence is TGCAGCGTGAGGCGGGGCTACGAGCAGTACTTC. It specifies CSVRRGYEQYF.

This clone is medium-sized. V and J are TRBV28 and TRBJ1-1; D is unresolved. The germline CDR1 and CDR2 sequences are MDHEN and SYDVKM. The CDR3 sequence is 15 residues long. Trimming pared 2 bases from V and 1 base from J, leaving 11 bases between. CDR3 in amino acids: CASSLPPSRNTEAFF. In nucleotides, the CDR3 is TGTGCCAGCAGTTTACCACCTTCGAGGAACACTGAAGCTTTCTTT.

This sequence joins TRBV19 and TRBJ2-2; D is uncertain. There are 14 residues in the CDR3. V was pared by 6 bases and J by 8 bases, with 16 bases between. Germline lookup yields CDR1 LNHDA and CDR2 SQIVND (reference sequence). This CDR3 reads CASSPGSLPGELFF. CDR3 sequence (DNA): TGTGCCAGTAGCCCGGGCTCGCTCCCTGGGGAGCTGTTTTTT.

The chain couples TRBV5-6 to TRBJ2-5; D is ambiguous. CDR1 is SGHDT, CDR2 YYEEEE, per germline. The CDR3 runs to 13 residues. V was clipped by 0 bases and J by 7 bases, with 10 bases between them. CDR3 sequence reads: CASSLGGPGTQYF. Written as DNA, the CDR3 is TGTGCCAGCAGCTTGGGGGGTCCGGGGACCCAGTACTTC.

The CDR3 sequence is CASSVDSNTEAFF. Written as DNA, the CDR3 is TGTGCCAGCAGCGTAGACAGCAACACTGAAGCTTTCTTT. This rearrangement joins TRBV9 to TRBJ1-1, with D uncertain. Looked up from germline, CDR1 is SGDLS and CDR2 is YYNGEE. The CDR3 extends over 13 amino acids. The V end lost 0 bases, the J end lost 2 bases, and 5 bases lay between the germline ends.

The chain carries TRBV6-5 and TRBJ2-7, with D unclear. The CDR3 loop spans 13 amino acids. V lost 6 bases and J 3 bases, leaving 12 bases between the germline ends. Germline values: CDR1 MNHEY, CDR2 SVGAGI. CDR3 loop: CASSYGPVYEQYF. The CDR3 coding sequence is TGTGCCAGCAGCTACGGACCGGTCTACGAGCAGTACTTC.

This chain uses TRBV4-3 with TRBJ2-5, with 11 bases identical to TRBD2. The J segment lost 5 bases and the V segment lost 5 bases, leaving 7 bases of the junction unmatched. The CDR3 length is 15 residues. Germline CDR1 reads LGHNA; CDR2 reads YSLEER. CDR3 sequence reads: CASSTGTSGLETQYF. The CDR3 nucleotides are TGCGCCAGCAGCACCGGGACTAGCGGTTTGGAGACCCAGTACTTC.

This chain joins TRBV7-8 and TRBJ2-7; a possible D gene is TRBD1 (6 bases). Germline-derived CDR1 and CDR2 are SGHVS and FQNEAQ. CDR3 size: 16 residues. The germline V and J ends were trimmed by 4 bases and 6 bases, with 22 bases remaining between them. In DNA, the CDR3 is TGTGCCAGCAGCTCGGGGCCGCAGGGGCCACTCACCGAGCAGTACGTC. Translating it yields CASSSGPQGPLTEQYV.

V gene TRBV28 combines with J gene TRBJ1-2; the D is unclear. The CDR3 extends over 13 amino acids. V gave up 2 bases and J gave up 3 bases, with 7 bases separating them. Germline-derived CDR1 and CDR2 are MDHEN and SYDVKM. The CDR3 DNA reads TGTGCCAGCAGTTTAGGCAGCTACTATGGCTACACCTTC. Its translation is CASSLGSYYGYTF.

The V and J genes are TRBV9 and TRBJ2-7; D is possibly TRBD1 (6 bases). CDR3 size: 15 residues. With 4 bases removed from V and 4 bases from J, the gap between germline ends came to 18 bases. In germline, CDR1 is SGDLS, CDR2 YYNGEE. The DNA for the CDR3 is TGTGCCAGCAGCCGAGGGGGAGTCATGGATTACGAGCAGTACTTC. Protein product: CASSRGGVMDYEQYF.

The rearrangement joins TRBV9 to TRBJ2-2, with 7 bases lining up with TRBD1. The CDR3 has 16 residues. The V gene's germline CDR1 is SGDLS and CDR2 YYNGEE. The ends lost 4 bases at V and 8 bases at J; junction bases unmatched: 14. CDR3 sequence (DNA): TGTGCCAGCAGCTCTAGATGGCCCGAGGGACAGGGGGAGCTGTTTTTT. Residues: CASSSRWPEGQGELFF.

The chain recombines TRBV28 with TRBJ1-2, with TRBD1 as a possible D gene (6 bases). Trimming shortened V by 2 bases and J by 6 bases, and 10 bases separated the two germline ends. This CDR3 is built from 13 residues. In germline, CDR1 is MDHEN, CDR2 SYDVKM. For the CDR3, the DNA is TGTGCCAGCAGTTTAGTGGACAGAGATGGCTACACCTTC. The encoded protein is CASSLVDRDGYTF.

The table lists this clone with a count of one. This chain links TRBV5-1 with TRBJ1-2; a weak D match, TRBD1 (5 bases). CDR3 length equals 19 residues. Trimming took off 0 bases at V and 4 bases at J, with 25 bases between the two ends. Germline V gene lookup returns CDR1 SGHRS and CDR2 YFSETQ. The CDR3 is CASSLDGSQGHGAGYGYTF. CDR3 nucleotides: TGCGCCAGCAGCTTGGATGGTTCGCAGGGCCATGGGGCCGGCTATGGCTACACCTTC.

The rearrangement joins TRBV7-8 to TRBJ2-7; D tentatively fits TRBD1 or TRBD2 (6 bases each). Trimming left V 6 bases short and J 1 base short, with 10 bases between. The CDR3 loop spans 13 amino acids. From germline, CDR1 is SGHVS and CDR2 FQNEAQ. Here the CDR3 DNA reads TGTGCCAGCAGTAGGGGGGAATCCTACGAGCAGTACTTC. It codes for CASSRGESYEQYF.

The V gene is TRBV7-9, the J gene TRBJ1-2; tentatively, D is TRBD1 (5 bases). The V and J ends lost 3 bases and 4 bases respectively, with 9 bases between them. This CDR3 has 13 amino acids. In germline, CDR1 is SEHNR, CDR2 FQNEAQ (reference sequence). CDR3 loop: CASSFGGAYGYTF. Here the CDR3 DNA reads TGTGCCAGCAGCTTCGGAGGGGCCTATGGCTACACCTTC.